The sample holds one count of the clone carrying this T cell receptor (beta chain). CDR3 size: 16 residues. The V gene's germline CDR1 is GTSNPN and CDR2 SVGIG (reference sequence). J gave up 0 bases and V 3 bases, and 5 bases lay outside the gene matches. Using immunoSEQ multiplex PCR, the repertoire was profiled, and TCRdb retains in-frame clones only, with some absent. In the table there are tens of thousands of clones, approximately 91% of which are singletons. The sample originates from a study of T cell changes during pregnancy in multiple sclerosis. The sample here was peripheral blood, taken in the third trimester of pregnancy. The chain has TRBV30 and TRBJ1-6; 7 nucleotides match TRBD1. The source is a female donor with multiple sclerosis, enrolled in a pregnancy study. CDR3 in DNA: TGTGCCTGGAGCGGGACAGCGAGCTCCTATAATTCACCCCTCCACTTT. It yields the protein CAWSGTASSYNSPLHF.